This T cell receptor (beta chain) was sequenced during a study of blood T cell repertoires in COVID-19. Study summary: Italy, Spain and the United States were the sources of the convalescent and acute COVID-19 samples. T cells, B-cell-depleted T cells, or PBMCs provided the cDNA or gDNA that served as material.

Original processing notes: From reference gene primer amplification, estimates of nucleated cell counts were derived. Sequencing used immunoSEQ multiplex PCR; TCRdb keeps in-frame clones, though not all of them. V, J and clone size are taken as reported in that table, and D and trimming were inferred from the DNA itself. The table lists 300,000 to 400,000 clones, 85% to 90% of them singletons. The receptor was derived from a woman aged 50 to 60 with COVID-19, enrolled during active disease. What was sequenced was peripheral blood.

As DNA, the CDR3 is TGTGCCAGCAGCGTAGCGTGGGAGGGGATCTACGAGCAGTACTTC. This sequence encodes CASSVAWEGIYEQYF. This rearrangement joins TRBV9 to TRBJ2-7, with 7 bases aligning to TRBD2. Germline V gene sequence: CDR1 SGDLS, CDR2 YYNGEE. The CDR3 runs to 15 residues. V lost 0 bases to trimming and J lost 3 bases; unmatched junction nucleotides: 6. Based on the CDR3 plus reference TRBV9 and TRBJ2-7, the full variable domain is DSGVTQTPKHLITATGQRVTLRCSPRSGDLSVYWYQQSLDQGLQFLIQYYNGEERAKGNILERFSAQQFPDLHSELNLSSLELGDSALYFCASSVAWEGIYEQYFGPGTRLTVT.